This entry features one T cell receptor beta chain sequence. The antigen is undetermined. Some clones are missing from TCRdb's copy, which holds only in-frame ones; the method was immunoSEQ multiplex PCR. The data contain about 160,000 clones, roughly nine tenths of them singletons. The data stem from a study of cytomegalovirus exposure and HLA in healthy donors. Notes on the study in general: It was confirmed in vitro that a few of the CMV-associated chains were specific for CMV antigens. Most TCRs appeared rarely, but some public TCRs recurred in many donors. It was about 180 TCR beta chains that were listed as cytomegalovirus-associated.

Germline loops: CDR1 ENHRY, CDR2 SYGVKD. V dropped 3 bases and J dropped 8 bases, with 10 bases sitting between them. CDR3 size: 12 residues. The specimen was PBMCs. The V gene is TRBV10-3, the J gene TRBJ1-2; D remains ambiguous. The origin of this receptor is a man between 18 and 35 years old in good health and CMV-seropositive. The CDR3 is CAISEGGLGYTF. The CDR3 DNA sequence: TGTGCCATCAGTGAAGGCGGTCTAGGCTACACCTTC.